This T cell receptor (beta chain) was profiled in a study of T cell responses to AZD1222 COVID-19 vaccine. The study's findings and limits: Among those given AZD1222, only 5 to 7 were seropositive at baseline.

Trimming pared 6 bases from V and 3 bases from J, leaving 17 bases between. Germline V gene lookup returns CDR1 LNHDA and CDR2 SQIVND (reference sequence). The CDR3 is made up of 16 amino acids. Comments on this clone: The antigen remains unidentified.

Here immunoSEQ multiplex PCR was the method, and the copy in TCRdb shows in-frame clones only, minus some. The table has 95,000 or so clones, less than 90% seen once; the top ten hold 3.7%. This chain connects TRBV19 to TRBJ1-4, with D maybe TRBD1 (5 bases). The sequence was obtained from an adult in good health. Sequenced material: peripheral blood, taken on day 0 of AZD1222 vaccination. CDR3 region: CASSLGQGPPNEKLFF. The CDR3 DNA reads TGTGCCAGTAGCCTGGGGCAGGGCCCGCCTAATGAAAAACTGTTTTTT.